The 5 T cell receptor beta chains below come from one sample, sequenced in a study of blood T cell repertoires in COVID-19. Profiling relied on immunoSEQ multiplex PCR, and the TCRdb table lists in-frame clones only, not all of them. This table has roughly 240,000 clones, almost 85% appearing once. Sequenced sample: PBMCs or T cells enriched from blood (not recorded which). These TCRs come from a woman aged 45-60 years with acute COVID-19.

The genes are TRBV7-6 and TRBJ2-1, with 7 bases that match TRBD2. The CDR3 covers 21 residues. With 5 bases clipped from V and 5 bases from J, the junction kept 27 bases outside the gene matches. Germline CDR1 SGHVS, CDR2 FNYEAQ. The CDR3 sequence: CASSLEPDLGGGGPVNNEQFF. In DNA form, the CDR3 reads TGTGCCAGCAGCCTCGAACCCGACTTGGGTGGCGGGGGTCCCGTAAACAATGAGCAGTTCTTC.

The chain links TRBV6-6 to TRBJ1-2; D is uncertain. CDR1 and CDR2 from the germline V gene are MNHNY and SVGAGI (reference sequence). Trimming removed 6 bases from V and 8 bases from J, with 13 bases in between. The CDR3 contains 12 residues. CDR3 region: CASSQEARGYTF. CDR3 nucleotide sequence: TGTGCCAGCAGCCAAGAGGCGAGGGGCTACACCTTC.

This clone was counted at least ten times. The chain recombines TRBV7-9 with TRBJ2-1; tentative D call: TRBD2 (5 bases). V shed 5 bases and J shed 0 bases, with 8 bases lying between them. CDR3 length: 14 amino acids. Germline CDR1 reads SEHNR; CDR2 reads FQNEAQ (reference sequence). DNA of the CDR3: TGTGCCAGCAGCCCGGGGATCTCCTACAATGAGCAGTTCTTC. This encodes CASSPGISYNEQFF.

The chain carries TRBV10-3 and TRBJ1-3, with unresolved D. CDR3 length: 13 residues. The V gene's germline CDR1 is ENHRY and CDR2 SYGVKD. The CDR3 spells CAIQFSSGNTIYF. CDR3 in DNA: TGTGCGATACAGTTCTCCTCTGGAAACACCATATATTTT.

CDR3: CASSEGSGGFQETQYF. As DNA, the CDR3 is TGTGCCAGCAGTGAAGGGAGCGGGGGTTTCCAAGAGACCCAGTACTTC. The V gene is TRBV2, the J gene TRBJ2-5; TRBD2 aligns across 8 bases. The V gene's germline CDR1 is SNHLY and CDR2 FYNNEI. The V gene end was trimmed by 1 base and the J gene end by 1 base; junction bases not matched to a gene: 5. This CDR3 has 16 amino acids. The full variable domain, its missing parts supplied by reference TRBV2 and TRBJ2-5, is EPEVTQTPSHQVTQMGQEVILRCVPISNHLYFYWYRQILGQKVEFLVSFYNNEISEKSEIFDDQFSVERPDGSNFTLKIRSTKLEDSAMYFCASSEGSGGFQETQYFGPGTRLLVL.